This is a list of T cell receptor beta chains from one sample in a study of identical twins. TCRdb re-called the 5' RACE reads with MiXCR, one entry per CDR3 protein. The data show about 240,000 distinct CDR3 sequences, with about an eighth seen just once and 4% to 5% held by the top ten. The sample also formed part of further work on yellow fever vaccine responses in identical twins.

The sample was memory (CD45RO+) T cells sorted from blood. Source of these receptors: a woman in her late teens or twenties in good health. CDR3s include the opening cysteine and the closing phenylalanine or tryptophan. A D gene is named only where the DNA matches it firmly. Some rows have no size entry. The others give once, few or many, or a class for an expanded clone.

d_gene	v_gene	abundance	j_gene	CDR3nt	CDR3aa
.	TRBV20-1	.	TRBJ2-5	TGCAGTGCTAGAGGAGGTCAAGAGACCCAGTACTTC	CSARGGQETQYF
.	TRBV6-1	few	TRBJ2-7	TGTGCCAGCAGCCGCGGGACACCTTCCTCCTACGAGCAGTACTTC	CASSRGTPSSYEQYF
TRBD2	TRBV5-1	.	TRBJ2-1	TGCGCCAGCAGCTTGATCGCGGGAGTAAATGAGCAGTTCTTC	CASSLIAGVNEQFF
TRBD1	TRBV20-1	.	TRBJ1-1	TGCAGTGCTAGCCCCCCCGGGACAGGGTCTTTGTCTGCTGAAGCTTTCTTT	CSASPPGTGSLSAEAFF
.	TRBV7-2	many	TRBJ2-3	TGTGCCAGCACCAGAAATTGGGGCAGGGGTCAGAATACGCAGTATTTT	CASTRNWGRGQNTQYF
TRBD1	TRBV7-2	many	TRBJ2-5	TGTGCCAGCAGCCTAAGGGACAGGCCCCAAGAGACCCAGTACTTC	CASSLRDRPQETQYF
TRBD1	TRBV29-1	.	TRBJ2-2	TGCAGCGCGGACAGGGGACACACCGGGGAGCTGTTTTTT	CSADRGHTGELFF
.	TRBV12-5	few	TRBJ2-2	TGTGCTAGTGGTCCCTCAGGGTTCGGCGGGGAGCTGTTTTTT	CASGPSGFGGELFF
TRBD2	TRBV20-1	.	TRBJ2-1	TGCTGTGCTAGAGCCGGGACTAGCGGGCGGAATGAGCAGTTCTTC	CCARAGTSGRNEQFF
.	TRBV6-5	few	TRBJ2-7	TGTGCCAGCAGTTACACCCCGACAGGATTGGCCTACGAGCAGTACTTC	CASSYTPTGLAYEQYF
TRBD2	TRBV11-2	once	TRBJ2-7	TGTGCCAGCAGCTACCGACTAGCGGCCTCCTACGAGCAGTACTTC	CASSYRLAASYEQYF
.	TRBV5-1	.	TRBJ2-7	TGCGCCAGCAGCTTTAGGTTGGACAGAGAAACCTACGAGCAGTACTTC	CASSFRLDRETYEQYF
.	TRBV3-1	.	TRBJ2-1	TGTGCCAGCAGCCAACCTCCGCAGTCCCCTGAGCAGTTCTTC	CASSQPPQSPEQFF
TRBD1	TRBV12-3/TRBV12-4	many	TRBJ1-4	TGTGCCAGCAGTACGGACAGGGATGGTGAAAAACTGTTTTTT	CASSTDRDGEKLFF
TRBD1	TRBV12-3/TRBV12-4	few	TRBJ2-6	TGTGCCAGCAGGGCGACAGGGTCCTCTGGGGCCAACGTCCTGACTTTC	CASRATGSSGANVLTF
.	TRBV12-3/TRBV12-4	many	TRBJ2-5	TGTGCCAGCAGAGCAAACCGGGGGCCTCAAGAGACCCAGTACTTC	CASRANRGPQETQYF
TRBD1	TRBV12-3/TRBV12-4	few	TRBJ2-1	TGTGCCAGCAGTTTGGGTCAGGGGGCGCGGAGTGAGCAGTTCTTC	CASSLGQGARSEQFF
TRBD2	TRBV3-1	few	TRBJ2-2	TGTGCCAGCTCCCGGGAGGACACCGGGGAGCTGTTTTTT	CASSREDTGELFF
TRBD1	TRBV12-3/TRBV12-4	.	TRBJ2-3	TGTGCCAGCACCCGGGACAGTAGCACAGATACGCAGTATTTT	CASTRDSSTDTQYF
TRBD1	TRBV10-3	few	TRBJ2-7	TGTGCCATTTACGCGACACAGGGGTCCTACGATAGGCAGTACTTC	CAIYATQGSYDRQYF
.	TRBV6-1	few	TRBJ2-5	TGTGCCAGCAGGAGCGGACGTCGCCAAGGGGCCCAGTACTTC	CASRSGRRQGAQYF
.	TRBV29-1	.	TRBJ2-2	TGCAGCGTTGAAAGGGACATCCCCGGGGAGCTGTTTTTT	CSVERDIPGELFF
.	TRBV7-2	.	TRBJ2-2	TGTGCCAGCAGGACCCCTTACGGGGAGCTGTTTTTT	CASRTPYGELFF
TRBD1	TRBV15	few	TRBJ2-3	TGTGCCACCAGCAGAGTTCGGACAGGAAGCACAGATACGCAGTATTTT	CATSRVRTGSTDTQYF
TRBD1	TRBV12-3/TRBV12-4	.	TRBJ1-1	TGTGCCAGCAGTCCCCCCGGGACAGGGGTCACTGAAGCTTTCTTT	CASSPPGTGVTEAFF
.	TRBV6-1	.	TRBJ2-2	TGTGCCAGCAGGCGCGGAGTGAACACCGGGGAGCTGTTTTTT	CASRRGVNTGELFF
TRBD1	TRBV6-1	.	TRBJ1-2	TGTGCCAGCAGAGACAGGGAAAATTTTGGCTACACCTTC	CASRDRENFGYTF
TRBD2	TRBV7-9	.	TRBJ2-3	TGTGCCAGCAGTGATGGACTAGCGGGGAGTTTAGATACGCAGTATTTT	CASSDGLAGSLDTQYF
.	TRBV28	few	TRBJ2-7	TGTGCCAGCAGTTTGGGGCGGGACCAATTCTCCTACGAGCAGTACTTC	CASSLGRDQFSYEQYF
TRBD2	TRBV6-2/TRBV6-3	few	TRBJ2-1	TGTGCCAGCAAGCGGCCCGGGACTAGTCACACTGAGCAGTTCTTC	CASKRPGTSHTEQFF
.	TRBV7-9	many	TRBJ2-3	TGTGCCAGCAGCGCCCCCGGAGCAGATACGCAGTATTTT	CASSAPGADTQYF
.	TRBV20-1	.	TRBJ2-7	TGCAGTGCTGCCCTAAGGACTACTTACGAGCAGTACTTC	CSAALRTTYEQYF
TRBD1	TRBV29-1	many	TRBJ1-1	TGCAGCGTTTTAAAAAGAGGGACAGGGTGGACTGAAGCTTTCTTT	CSVLKRGTGWTEAFF